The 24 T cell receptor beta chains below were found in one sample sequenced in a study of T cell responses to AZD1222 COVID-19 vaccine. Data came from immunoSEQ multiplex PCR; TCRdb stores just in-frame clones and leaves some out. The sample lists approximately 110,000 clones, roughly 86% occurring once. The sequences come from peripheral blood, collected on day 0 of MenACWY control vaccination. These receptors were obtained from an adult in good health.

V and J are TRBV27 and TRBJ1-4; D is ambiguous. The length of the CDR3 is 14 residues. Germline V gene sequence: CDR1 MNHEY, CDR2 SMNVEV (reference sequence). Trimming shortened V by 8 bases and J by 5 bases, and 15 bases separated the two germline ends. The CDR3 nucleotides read TGTGCCAGCTCCCTGGGAGGCCTAAATGAAAAACTGTTTTTT. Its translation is CASSLGGLNEKLFF.

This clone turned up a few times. DNA of the CDR3: TGCGCCAGCAGCTTGCGCGGGGGGGCCTGGGATACGCAGTATTTT. Its protein product is CASSLRGGAWDTQYF. The chain employs TRBV5-1 and TRBJ2-3; 9 nucleotides align to TRBD2. Germline loops: CDR1 SGHRS, CDR2 YFSETQ. The CDR3 totals 15 residues. The V and J ends lost 1 base and 6 bases, in that order; junction bases with no gene match: 6. The full variable domain, rest sourced from reference TRBV5-1 and TRBJ2-3, is KAGVTQTPRYLIKTRGQQVTLSCSPISGHRSVSWYQQTPGQGLQFLFEYFSETQRNKGNFPGRFSGRQFSNSRSEMNVSTLELGDSALYLCASSLRGGAWDTQYFGPGTRLTVL.

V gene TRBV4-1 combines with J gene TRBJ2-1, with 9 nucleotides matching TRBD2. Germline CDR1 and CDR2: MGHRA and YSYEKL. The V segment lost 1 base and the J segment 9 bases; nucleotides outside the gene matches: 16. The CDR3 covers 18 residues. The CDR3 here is CASSQGPPSGRTSSEQFF. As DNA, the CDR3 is TGCGCCAGCAGCCAAGGTCCCCCAAGCGGGAGGACCTCCAGTGAGCAGTTCTTC.

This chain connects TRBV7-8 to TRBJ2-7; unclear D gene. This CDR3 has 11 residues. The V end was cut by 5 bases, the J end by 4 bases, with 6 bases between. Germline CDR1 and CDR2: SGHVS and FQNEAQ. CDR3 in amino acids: CASSLKYEQYF. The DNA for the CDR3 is TGTGCCAGCAGCCTTAAGTACGAGCAGTACTTC.

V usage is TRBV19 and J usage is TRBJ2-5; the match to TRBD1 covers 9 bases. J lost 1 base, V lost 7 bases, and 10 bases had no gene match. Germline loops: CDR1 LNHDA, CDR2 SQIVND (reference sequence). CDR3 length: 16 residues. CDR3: CASNQYGTGPQETQYF. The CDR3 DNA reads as TGTGCCAGTAACCAGTACGGGACAGGGCCCCAAGAGACCCAGTACTTC.

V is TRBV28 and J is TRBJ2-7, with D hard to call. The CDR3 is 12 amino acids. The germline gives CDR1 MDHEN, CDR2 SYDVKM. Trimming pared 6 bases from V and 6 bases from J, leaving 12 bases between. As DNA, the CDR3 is TGTGCCAGCAGCCACCGCCTCTCCGAGCAGTACTTC. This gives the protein CASSHRLSEQYF.

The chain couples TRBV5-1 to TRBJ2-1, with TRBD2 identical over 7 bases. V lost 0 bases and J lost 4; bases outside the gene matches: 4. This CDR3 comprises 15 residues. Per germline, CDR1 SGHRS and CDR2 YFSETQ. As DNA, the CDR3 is TGCGCCAGCAGCTTGGCCAGCGGGGATTACAATGAGCAGTTCTTC. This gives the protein CASSLASGDYNEQFF.

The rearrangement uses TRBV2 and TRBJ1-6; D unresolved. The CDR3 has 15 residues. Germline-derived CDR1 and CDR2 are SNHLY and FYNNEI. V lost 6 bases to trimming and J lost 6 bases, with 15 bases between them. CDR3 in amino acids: CASSSSNRPNSPLHF. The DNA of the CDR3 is TGTGCCAGCAGCTCCTCGAACAGACCTAATTCACCCCTCCACTTT.

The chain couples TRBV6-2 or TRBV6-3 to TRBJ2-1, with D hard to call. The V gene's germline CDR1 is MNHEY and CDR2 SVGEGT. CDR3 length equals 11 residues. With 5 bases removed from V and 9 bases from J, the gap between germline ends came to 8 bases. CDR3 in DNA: TGTGCCAGCAGTCATACCCTTGAGCAGTTCTTC. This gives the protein CASSHTLEQFF.

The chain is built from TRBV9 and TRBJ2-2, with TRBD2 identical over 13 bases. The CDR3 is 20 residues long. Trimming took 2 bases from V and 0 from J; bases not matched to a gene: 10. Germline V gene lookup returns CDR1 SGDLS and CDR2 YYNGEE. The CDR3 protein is CASSVLGLAGAPSNTGELFF. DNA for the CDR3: TGTGCCAGCAGCGTGCTCGGACTAGCGGGGGCACCCTCGAACACCGGGGAGCTGTTTTTT.

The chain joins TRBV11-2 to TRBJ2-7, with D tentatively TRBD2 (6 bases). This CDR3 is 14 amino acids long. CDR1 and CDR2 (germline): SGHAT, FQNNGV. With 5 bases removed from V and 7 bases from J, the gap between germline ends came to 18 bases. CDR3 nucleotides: TGTGCCAGCAGCCCCGGGGGATCAGAAAGGGAGCAGTACTTC. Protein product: CASSPGGSEREQYF.

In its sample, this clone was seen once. The CDR3 sequence: CASRVGGGFEKLFF. CDR3 nucleotide sequence: TGTGCCAGCAGGGTAGGGGGCGGCTTTGAAAAACTGTTTTTT. The rearrangement links TRBV28 to TRBJ1-4; 7 bases align to TRBD1. Germline CDR1 is MDHEN and CDR2 is SYDVKM. The CDR3 covers 14 residues. The V gene end was trimmed by 6 bases and the J gene end by 7 bases; junction bases not matched to a gene: 8.

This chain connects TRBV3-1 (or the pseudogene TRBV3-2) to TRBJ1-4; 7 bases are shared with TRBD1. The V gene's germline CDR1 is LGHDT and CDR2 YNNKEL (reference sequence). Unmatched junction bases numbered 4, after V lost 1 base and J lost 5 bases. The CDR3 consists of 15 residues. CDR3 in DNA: TGTGCCAGCAGCCAAGTCGAGACAGGGAATGAAAAACTGTTTTTT. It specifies CASSQVETGNEKLFF.

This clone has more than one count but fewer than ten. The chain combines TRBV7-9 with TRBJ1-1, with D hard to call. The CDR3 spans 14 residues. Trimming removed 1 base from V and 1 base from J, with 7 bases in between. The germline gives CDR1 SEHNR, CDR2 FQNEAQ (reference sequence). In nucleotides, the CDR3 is TGTGCCAGCAGCTTAGGTGTGGGGAACACTGAAGCTTTCTTT. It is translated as CASSLGVGNTEAFF.

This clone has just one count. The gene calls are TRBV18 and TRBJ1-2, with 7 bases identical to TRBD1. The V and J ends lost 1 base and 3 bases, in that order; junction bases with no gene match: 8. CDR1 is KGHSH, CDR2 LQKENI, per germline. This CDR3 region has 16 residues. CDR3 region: CASSPLVQGDHYGYTF. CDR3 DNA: TGTGCCAGCTCACCACTGGTCCAGGGGGATCACTATGGCTACACCTTC.

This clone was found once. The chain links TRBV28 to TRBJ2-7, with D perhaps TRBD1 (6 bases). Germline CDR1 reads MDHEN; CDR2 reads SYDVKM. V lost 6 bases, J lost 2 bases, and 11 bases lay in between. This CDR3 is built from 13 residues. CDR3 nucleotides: TGTGCCAGCAGGGTAGGGGGTCCCTACGAGCAGTACTTC. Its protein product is CASRVGGPYEQYF.

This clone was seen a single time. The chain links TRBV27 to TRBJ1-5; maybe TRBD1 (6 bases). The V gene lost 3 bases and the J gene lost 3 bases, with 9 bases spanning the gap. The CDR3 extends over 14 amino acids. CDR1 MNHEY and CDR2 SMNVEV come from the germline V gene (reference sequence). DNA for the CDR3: TGTGCCAGCAGTTTCGGGGGGCCCAATCAGCCCCAGCATTTT. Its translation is CASSFGGPNQPQHF.

The CDR3, as DNA: TGTGCCAGCAGATCACAGGGGAACACCGGGGAGCTGTTTTTT. Translating it yields CASRSQGNTGELFF. V gene TRBV6-6 combines with J gene TRBJ2-2; D perhaps matches TRBD1 (6 bases). This CDR3 comprises 14 residues. CDR1 and CDR2 (germline): MNHNY, SVGAGI (reference sequence). Trimming left V 6 bases short and J 1 base short, with 9 bases between.

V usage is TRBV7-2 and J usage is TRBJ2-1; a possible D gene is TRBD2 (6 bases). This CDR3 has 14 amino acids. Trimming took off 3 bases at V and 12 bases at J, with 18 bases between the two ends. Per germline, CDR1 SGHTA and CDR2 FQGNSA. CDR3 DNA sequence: TGTGCCAGCAGCTTCCTTCACCCGCGGGGTGCGCAGTTCTTC. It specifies CASSFLHPRGAQFF.

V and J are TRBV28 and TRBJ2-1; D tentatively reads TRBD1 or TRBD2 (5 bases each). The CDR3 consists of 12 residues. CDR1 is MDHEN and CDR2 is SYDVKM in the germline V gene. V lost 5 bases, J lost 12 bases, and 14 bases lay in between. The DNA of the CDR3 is TGTGCCAGCAGTCGGGACGGAGGTGGGCAGTTCTTC. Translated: CASSRDGGGQFF. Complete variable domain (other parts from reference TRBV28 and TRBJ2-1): DVKVTQSSRYLVKRTGEKVFLECVQDMDHENMFWYRQDPGLGLRLIYFSYDVKMKEKGDIPEGYSVSREKKERFSLILESASTNQTSMYLCASSRDGGGQFFGPGTRLTVL.

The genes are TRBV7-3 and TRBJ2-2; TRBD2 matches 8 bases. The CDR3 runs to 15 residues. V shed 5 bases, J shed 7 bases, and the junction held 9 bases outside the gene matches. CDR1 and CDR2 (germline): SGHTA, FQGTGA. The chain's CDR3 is CASSPGLAGSGELFF. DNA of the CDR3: TGTGCCAGCAGCCCTGGACTAGCTGGAAGCGGGGAGCTGTTTTTT.

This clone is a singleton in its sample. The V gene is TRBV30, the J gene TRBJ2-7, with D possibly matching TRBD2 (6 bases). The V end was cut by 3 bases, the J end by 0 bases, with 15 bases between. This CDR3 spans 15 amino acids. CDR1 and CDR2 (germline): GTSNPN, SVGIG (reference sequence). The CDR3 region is CAWRAEGGYSYEQYF. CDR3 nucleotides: TGTGCCTGGAGGGCGGAGGGTGGGTACTCCTACGAGCAGTACTTC.

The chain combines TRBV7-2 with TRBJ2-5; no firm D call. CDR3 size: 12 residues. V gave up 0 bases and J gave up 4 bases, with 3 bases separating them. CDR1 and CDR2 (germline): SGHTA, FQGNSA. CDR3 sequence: CASSLAGETQYF. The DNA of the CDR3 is TGTGCCAGCAGCTTAGCCGGAGAGACCCAGTACTTC.

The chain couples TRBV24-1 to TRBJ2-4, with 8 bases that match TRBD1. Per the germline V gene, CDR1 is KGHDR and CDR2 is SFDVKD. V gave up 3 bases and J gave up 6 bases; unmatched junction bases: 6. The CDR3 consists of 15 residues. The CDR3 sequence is CATSDEQGVGNIQYF. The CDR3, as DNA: TGTGCCACCAGTGATGAACAGGGGGTGGGAAACATTCAGTACTTC.